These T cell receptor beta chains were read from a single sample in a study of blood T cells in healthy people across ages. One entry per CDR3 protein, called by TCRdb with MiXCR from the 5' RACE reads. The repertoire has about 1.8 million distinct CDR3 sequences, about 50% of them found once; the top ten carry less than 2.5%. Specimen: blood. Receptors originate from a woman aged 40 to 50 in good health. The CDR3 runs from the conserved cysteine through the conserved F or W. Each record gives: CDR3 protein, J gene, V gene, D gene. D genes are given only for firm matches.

cdr3_aa: CASSPGGPGRNEQFF
j_call: TRBJ2-1
v_call: TRBV7-2
d_call: .

cdr3_aa: CSARGSTGGYTEAFF
j_call: TRBJ1-1
v_call: TRBV20-1
d_call: TRBD1

cdr3_aa: CASFRGDEQFF
j_call: TRBJ2-1
v_call: TRBV6-1
d_call: .

cdr3_aa: CSASGLAGAYEQYF
j_call: TRBJ2-7
v_call: TRBV20-1
d_call: TRBD2

cdr3_aa: CASSESRRENTEAFF
j_call: TRBJ1-1
v_call: TRBV6-1
d_call: .

cdr3_aa: CATSLGGTYEQYF
j_call: TRBJ2-7
v_call: TRBV24-1
d_call: .

cdr3_aa: CASSQDRQLEGETQYF
j_call: TRBJ2-5
v_call: TRBV4-3
d_call: .

cdr3_aa: CASSLLRDTQYF
j_call: TRBJ2-3
v_call: TRBV7-2
d_call: .

cdr3_aa: CASSLAPRDDEQFF
j_call: TRBJ2-1
v_call: TRBV11-1
d_call: .

cdr3_aa: CASSYVLAGGPSSVNEQYF
j_call: TRBJ2-5
v_call: TRBV6-2/TRBV6-3
d_call: TRBD2

cdr3_aa: CASSLNIQRATNEKLFF
j_call: TRBJ1-4
v_call: TRBV27
d_call: .

cdr3_aa: CSVDRPSGELFF
j_call: TRBJ2-2
v_call: TRBV29-1
d_call: .

cdr3_aa: CASSPEGVMNTEAFF
j_call: TRBJ1-1
v_call: TRBV5-1
d_call: .

cdr3_aa: CASSRTGKETQFF
j_call: TRBJ2-1
v_call: TRBV2
d_call: TRBD1

cdr3_aa: CASLGDRGGETQYF
j_call: TRBJ2-5
v_call: TRBV28
d_call: TRBD1

cdr3_aa: CASSQAQGRYEQYF
j_call: TRBJ2-7
v_call: TRBV4-1
d_call: .

cdr3_aa: CASTGPGTSSYNEQFF
j_call: TRBJ2-1
v_call: TRBV6-2/TRBV6-3
d_call: .

cdr3_aa: CASSYSGGRKFF
j_call: TRBJ2-1
v_call: TRBV6-5
d_call: TRBD2

cdr3_aa: CASSTPTGGNYGYTF
j_call: TRBJ1-2
v_call: TRBV6-5
d_call: TRBD1

cdr3_aa: CASSSPPVYGYTF
j_call: TRBJ1-2
v_call: TRBV5-1
d_call: .

cdr3_aa: CSANPVPGQGAETQYF
j_call: TRBJ2-5
v_call: TRBV20-1
d_call: TRBD1

cdr3_aa: CASSEPSGGAAGEQFF
j_call: TRBJ2-1
v_call: TRBV6-1
d_call: TRBD2

cdr3_aa: CSARASGGAWTDTQYF
j_call: TRBJ2-3
v_call: TRBV20-1
d_call: TRBD2

cdr3_aa: CASSWVGDIQYF
j_call: .
v_call: TRBV6-2/TRBV6-3
d_call: .

cdr3_aa: CASSRRGDTEAFF
j_call: TRBJ1-1
v_call: TRBV7-3
d_call: .

cdr3_aa: CANSLLGGNYGYTF
j_call: TRBJ1-2
v_call: TRBV7-2
d_call: .

cdr3_aa: CSITSGTSQPQHF
j_call: TRBJ1-5
v_call: TRBV29-1
d_call: .

cdr3_aa: CATSASGGVDNEQFF
j_call: TRBJ2-1
v_call: TRBV24-1
d_call: TRBD1

cdr3_aa: CACRITGQGRYEQYF
j_call: TRBJ2-7
v_call: TRBV27
d_call: TRBD1

cdr3_aa: CASSLGRADGYTF
j_call: TRBJ1-2
v_call: TRBV5-1
d_call: .

cdr3_aa: CASSFGRGPRTDTQYF
j_call: TRBJ2-3
v_call: TRBV6-2/TRBV6-3
d_call: .

cdr3_aa: CASSLGLVVGVGDTEAFF
j_call: TRBJ1-1
v_call: TRBV7-8
d_call: .

cdr3_aa: CATRWARLNNEQYF
j_call: TRBJ2-5
v_call: TRBV15
d_call: .

cdr3_aa: CASSPRGSGYWETQYF
j_call: TRBJ2-5
v_call: TRBV9
d_call: .

cdr3_aa: CASSQDLTGTASNNEQFF
j_call: TRBJ2-1
v_call: TRBV3-1
d_call: TRBD1

cdr3_aa: CASSLGTNYEQYF
j_call: TRBJ2-7
v_call: TRBV27
d_call: .

cdr3_aa: CASSRQGERYNEQFF
j_call: TRBJ2-1
v_call: TRBV2
d_call: .

cdr3_aa: CASSQGLAAGALTDTQYF
j_call: TRBJ2-3
v_call: TRBV4-2
d_call: .

cdr3_aa: CATSDTDRGSYNEQFF
j_call: TRBJ2-1
v_call: TRBV24-1
d_call: TRBD1

cdr3_aa: CASSLAFGSSTDTQYF
j_call: TRBJ2-3
v_call: TRBV7-2
d_call: .

cdr3_aa: CASSPRGEQGGYTF
j_call: TRBJ1-2
v_call: TRBV6-6
d_call: TRBD1

cdr3_aa: CASIPRGTGGQETQYF
j_call: TRBJ2-5
v_call: TRBV28
d_call: TRBD1

cdr3_aa: CASRLGEDTQYF
j_call: TRBJ2-3
v_call: TRBV27
d_call: .

cdr3_aa: CSARRPQGGLKEEQFF
j_call: TRBJ2-1
v_call: TRBV20-1
d_call: .

cdr3_aa: CASSLLELQIGSYNSPLHF
j_call: TRBJ1-6
v_call: TRBV7-2
d_call: .